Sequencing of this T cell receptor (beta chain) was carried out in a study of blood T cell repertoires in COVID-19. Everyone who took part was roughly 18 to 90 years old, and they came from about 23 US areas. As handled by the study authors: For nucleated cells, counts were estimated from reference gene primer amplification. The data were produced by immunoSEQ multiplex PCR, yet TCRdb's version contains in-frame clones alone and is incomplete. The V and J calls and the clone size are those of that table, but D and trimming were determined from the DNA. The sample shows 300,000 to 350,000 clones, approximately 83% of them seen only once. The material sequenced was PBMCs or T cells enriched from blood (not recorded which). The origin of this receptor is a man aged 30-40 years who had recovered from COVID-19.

The CDR3: CASSEGAGVVSEQYF. CDR3 DNA: TGTGCCAGCAGTGAAGGTGCGGGGGTGGTTTCCGAGCAGTACTTC. The chain combines TRBV2 with TRBJ2-7; 7 nucleotides agree with TRBD2. Germline V gene sequence: CDR1 SNHLY, CDR2 FYNNEI. The length of the CDR3 is 15 residues. J gave up 6 bases and V 1 base, and 9 bases lay outside the gene matches.